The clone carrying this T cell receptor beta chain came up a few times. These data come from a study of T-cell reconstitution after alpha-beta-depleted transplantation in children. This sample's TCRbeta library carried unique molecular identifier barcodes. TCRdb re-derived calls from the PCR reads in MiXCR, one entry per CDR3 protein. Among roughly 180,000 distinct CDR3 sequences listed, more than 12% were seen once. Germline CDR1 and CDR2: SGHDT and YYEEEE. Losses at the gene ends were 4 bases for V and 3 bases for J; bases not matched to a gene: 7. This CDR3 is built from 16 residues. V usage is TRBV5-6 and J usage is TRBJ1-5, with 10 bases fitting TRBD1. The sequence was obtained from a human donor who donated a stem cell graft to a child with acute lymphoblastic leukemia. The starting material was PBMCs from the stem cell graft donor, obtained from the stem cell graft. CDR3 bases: TGTGCCAGCAGCGGTCCGGGACAGGGGCACAATCAGCCCCAGCATTTT. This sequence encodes CASSGPGQGHNQPQHF.